The present TCR beta chain was sequenced within a study of STAT5B mutations in CD4+ large granular lymphocyte leukemia (dated by TCRdb to between 2020 and 2023). About the study as a whole: Among healthy controls, the CDR3 'QG' motif was associated with a particular HLA allele. Flow cytometry on FACSCanto II or FACSVerse confirmed that purified fractions exceeded 95% purity among lymphocytes. The TCRbeta repertoires of CD4+ T-cell large granular lymphocyte leukemia patients were compared with the TCRbeta repertoires of healthy blood donors. General conclusions and limits of the study: The data were not HLA-matched, and the higher clonality in CD4+ T-LGLL than in CD8+ T-LGLL could be due to the relatively small sample size. Main leukemic clonotypes were private to each patient, although about 25% appeared at low frequency in other patients' non-leukemic repertoires. Enrichment of TRBV06-family usage was observed among the top patient clones (8/27) relative to healthy controls (2/35). CD4-sorted patient repertoires appeared more clonal than healthy CD4+ repertoires, and this difference persisted after removing the putative leukemic clones.

This clone showed up just a few times. Its recognized antigen is unknown. No qualities accompany the bases; no much larger clone lies one base away. There are 15 amino acids in the CDR3, from cysteine to phenylalanine inclusive. CDR3 DNA only is kept here, 45 bases in frame from base 1. Trimming takes 3 bases from V and 4 bases from J, and the germline ends sit 13 bases apart. From a lookup of the germline V gene, CDR1 and CDR2 are SGDLS and YYNGEE. The healthy controls were 35 or so blood donors, and the buffy coats of these donors were supplied by the Finnish Red Cross blood service. All TCR-sequenced material derived from peripheral blood: patient blood samples and healthy donor buffy coats. Peripheral blood mononuclear cells were isolated by Ficoll-Hypaque gradient centrifugation. For the healthy controls, CD4+ cells were obtained from buffy coats by magnetic purification. The Gentra Puregene Cell and Tissue kit was used for genomic DNA extraction, and quantification was performed on a Qubit 2.0 fluorometer.

TCRbeta rearrangements were sequenced from genomic DNA using the immunoSEQ assay at survey resolution. Per the original workflow: In the TCR sequencing data, the lowest productive clonotype frequency that could be detected was 2.59 x 10-5. Only productive TCRbeta rearrangements, defined as complete and in-frame sequences, were included in the analyses. Clonality for each sample was calculated as Simpson clonality in the immunoSEQ Analyzer version 3.0. Clones were binned by frequency as very rare, small, medium, large (1-20%) or hyperexpanded (>20%). Generation probabilities were estimated with OLGA 1.2.3, V-gene circos plots were made with VDJtools, specificities were searched in VDJdb, and CDR3 motifs were identified with GLIPH. Entries here come from immuneACCESS through TCRdb and include only in-frame sequences with V and J called. Some clones fail to appear in such tables; in the studies checked, an unresolved V gene covers under half of the shortfall, and the cause of the remainder is unknown. V and J calls and clone size are given by that table; D and trimming were obtained from the DNA. Recorded for this sample are more than 45,000 clones; around 70% of them occurred a single time. The ten largest clones add up to 1.5% of the sample.

The receptor's source is a human donor in good health. The V and J segments used are TRBV9 and TRBJ1-4, and the D gene may be TRBD1, 6 bases matching. Sequencing input: CD4+ T cells from blood buffy coats. CDR3 reads: CASSANRDNNEKLFF. At the DNA level, the sequence is TGTGCCAGCAGCGCCAATCGGGACAATAATGAAAAACTGTTTTTT.